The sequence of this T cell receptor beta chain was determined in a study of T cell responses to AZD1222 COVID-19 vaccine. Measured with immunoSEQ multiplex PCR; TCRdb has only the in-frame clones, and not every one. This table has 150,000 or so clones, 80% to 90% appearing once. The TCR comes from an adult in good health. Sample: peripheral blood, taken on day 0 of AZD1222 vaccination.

CDR3 residues: CASSIEGAPLHF. The CDR3 nucleotides are TGTGCCAGTAGTATTGAAGGCGCACCCCTCCACTTT. The chain carries TRBV19 and TRBJ1-6, with unresolved D. The CDR3 is 12 amino acids. Germline V lookup: CDR1 LNHDA, CDR2 SQIVND (reference sequence). Trimming pared 3 bases from V and 11 bases from J, leaving 8 bases between. Together with reference TRBV19 and TRBJ1-6, the CDR3 gives the full variable domain: DGGITQSPKYLFRKEGQNVTLSCEQNLNHDAMYWYRQDPGQGLRLIYYSQIVNDFQKGDIAEGYSVSREKKESFPLTVTSAQKNPTAFYLCASSIEGAPLHFGNGTRLTVT.